Presented here are 14 T cell receptor beta chains from one specimen sequenced in a study of blood T cell repertoires in COVID-19. The assay was immunoSEQ multiplex PCR, and TCRdb's table has in-frame clones only and misses some. The table includes roughly 280,000 clones, roughly 85% detected once. Sequencing was done on a sample of peripheral blood. Source of these receptors: a man in his sixties who had recovered from COVID-19.

The V gene is TRBV3-1 (or the pseudogene TRBV3-2), the J gene TRBJ1-2; D is perhaps TRBD1 (5 bases). Germline V gives CDR1 LGHDT, CDR2 YNNKEL (reference sequence). Deletions cut 0 bases from V and 3 bases from J, with 14 bases between. This CDR3 comprises 16 residues. The CDR3 sequence: CASSQDGHRIYYGYTF. Written as DNA, the CDR3 is TGTGCCAGCAGCCAAGACGGACACCGAATCTACTATGGCTACACCTTC.

This chain joins TRBV27 and TRBJ2-7; 10 bases align to TRBD1. Germline V CDR1 and CDR2: MNHEY, SMNVEV (reference sequence). Unmatched junction bases numbered 4, after V lost 1 base and J lost 4 bases. This CDR3 spans 15 amino acids. CDR3 loop: CASSLFGTGVYEQYF. The CDR3 nucleotides are TGTGCCAGCAGTTTATTTGGGACAGGGGTTTACGAGCAGTACTTC.

J is TRBJ2-5 and V is TRBV18; D may be TRBD1 (6 bases). This CDR3 contains 15 residues. Trimming left V 8 bases short and J 3 bases short, with 19 bases between. Germline loops: CDR1 KGHSH, CDR2 LQKENI. In DNA form, the CDR3 reads TGTGCCAGCACCGGTCAACCGGGACAAAAAGAGACCCAGTACTTC. It specifies CASTGQPGQKETQYF.

CDR3 residues: CSAGTAEAFF. Written as DNA, the CDR3 is TGCAGCGCCGGGACTGCTGAAGCTTTCTTT. This chain links TRBV29-1 with TRBJ1-1; D possibly corresponds to TRBD1 (5 bases). V lost 7 bases, J lost 6 bases, and 9 bases lay in between. Per the germline V gene, CDR1 is SQVTM and CDR2 is ANQGSEA. The CDR3 is 10 residues long.

V gene TRBV5-8 combines with J gene TRBJ2-5; 9 bases map to TRBD2. The CDR3 contains 16 residues. V was clipped by 3 bases and J by 2 bases; unmatched bases: 8. Germline V lookup: CDR1 SGHTS, CDR2 YDEGEE. The CDR3, as DNA: TGTGCCAGCAGCTCTACGGGGACTAGCTGGCAAGAGACCCAGTACTTC. Translation: CASSSTGTSWQETQYF.

The chain links TRBV18 to TRBJ1-1; TRBD1 aligns across 7 bases. With V trimmed by 5 bases and J by 4 bases, 7 bases remained unmatched. This CDR3 comprises 14 residues. Germline-derived CDR1 and CDR2 are KGHSH and LQKENI. The CDR3 spells CASSADQGGTEAFF. The CDR3 DNA is TGTGCCAGCTCAGCTGACCAGGGGGGCACTGAAGCTTTCTTT. The full variable domain, completed using reference TRBV18 and TRBJ1-1, is NAGVMQNPRHLVRRRGQEARLRCSPMKGHSHVYWYRQLPEEGLKFMVYLQKENIIDESGMPKERFSAEFPKEGPSILRIQQVVRGDSAAYFCASSADQGGTEAFFGQGTRLTVV.

The chain employs TRBV7-2 and TRBJ2-3; D call uncertain. V gave up 1 base and J gave up 1 base, with 6 bases separating them. This CDR3 spans 14 amino acids. CDR1 is SGHTA, CDR2 FQGNSA, per germline. The chain's CDR3 is CASSLGLGTDTQYF. The CDR3 DNA follows: TGTGCCAGCAGCTTAGGACTCGGCACAGATACGCAGTATTTT.

This clone was detected only once. V usage is TRBV3-1 (or the pseudogene TRBV3-2) and J usage is TRBJ2-1; TRBD2 aligns across 7 bases. Germline CDR1 is LGHDT and CDR2 is YNNKEL (reference sequence). The CDR3 has 12 amino acids. The junction had 2 bases not matched to a gene; V was cut back by 2 bases and J by 10 bases. The CDR3 loop is CASSQSRGEQFF. CDR3 nucleotide sequence: TGTGCCAGCAGCCAATCGCGGGGGGAGCAGTTCTTC.

A few counts support this clone. J is TRBJ2-7 and V is TRBV4-2; TRBD1 matches at 8 bases. This CDR3 region has 15 residues. V shed 1 base and J 2 bases; nucleotides not matched to a gene: 4. Per germline, CDR1 LGHNA and CDR2 YNFKEQ. The CDR3 bases are TGTGCCAGCAGCCAAGGAGGGACAGGCACCTACGAGCAGTACTTC. Translating it yields CASSQGGTGTYEQYF.

The V and J genes are TRBV3-1 (or the pseudogene TRBV3-2) and TRBJ1-1; a possible D gene is TRBD1 (6 bases). The germline gives CDR1 LGHDT, CDR2 YNNKEL (reference sequence). This CDR3 has 17 residues. V was pared by 4 bases and J by 0 bases, with 18 bases between. CDR3 sequence reads: CASSRTGTGFMNTEAFF. CDR3 DNA sequence: TGTGCCAGCAGCCGAACGGGTACAGGGTTTATGAACACTGAAGCTTTCTTT.

V usage is TRBV11-2 and J usage is TRBJ2-5; tentatively, D is TRBD2 (5 bases). This CDR3 is 15 amino acids long. Germline assignment: CDR1 SGHAT and CDR2 FQNNGV. Trimming removed 0 bases from V and 5 bases from J, with 13 bases in between. CDR3 amino acids: CASSLEGRGRETQYF. CDR3 DNA: TGTGCCAGCAGCTTAGAAGGGAGAGGACGGGAGACCCAGTACTTC.

The CDR3 bases are TGTGCCAGCAGCTTAGTAGGCGGGGGGGTCGCAGATACGCAGTATTTT. Protein: CASSLVGGGVADTQYF. The rearrangement joins TRBV7-2 to TRBJ2-3, with 9 nucleotides matching TRBD2. Trimming cost V 1 base and J 4 bases; bases outside gene matches: 6. Germline CDR1 and CDR2: SGHTA and FQGNSA. The CDR3 is made up of 16 amino acids.

J is TRBJ2-3 and V is TRBV24-1; TRBD1 might be the D (6 bases). The CDR3 length is 13 residues. Germline V lookup: CDR1 KGHDR, CDR2 SFDVKD. V was trimmed by 11 bases and J by 1 base, leaving 12 bases between them. CDR3 DNA: TGTGCCATACAGGGATCTCGCACAGATACGCAGTATTTT. Residues: CAIQGSRTDTQYF.

This chain joins TRBV19 and TRBJ1-1; D gene ambiguous. Germline V gene sequence: CDR1 LNHDA, CDR2 SQIVND (reference sequence). There are 14 residues in the CDR3. Between the trimmed V and J ends, which lost 4 bases and 0 bases, there was a span of 9 bases. The CDR3 spells CASSNRRVNTEAFF. The CDR3 nucleotides are TGTGCCAGTAGTAACCGACGGGTGAACACTGAAGCTTTCTTT.